This passage covers 16 T cell receptor beta chains from one sample sequenced in a study of cytomegalovirus exposure and HLA in healthy donors. 60 Vbeta and 13 Jbeta primers were used in PCR. TCRdb keeps only in-frame clones here, not all; method: immunoSEQ multiplex PCR. The data show about 96,000 clones, approximately 74% seen once. Sequencing was done on a sample of PBMCs. The receptors were sampled from a woman in her seventies in good health and CMV-seropositive.

This clone was recorded a few times. The rearrangement links TRBV4-1 to TRBJ2-1, with 7 bases matching TRBD2. The V segment lost 2 bases and the J segment 4 bases; nucleotides outside the gene matches: 8. The CDR3 has 16 amino acids. Germline V CDR1 and CDR2: MGHRA, YSYEKL. CDR3 in amino acids: CASSQPGASGYNEQFF. The CDR3 coding sequence is TGCGCCAGCAGCCAACCCGGGGCTAGCGGATACAATGAGCAGTTCTTC.

The chain couples TRBV27 to TRBJ1-5; D unclear. CDR3 length: 13 residues. Germline CDR1 MNHEY, CDR2 SMNVEV (reference sequence). With 3 bases removed from V and 6 bases from J, the gap between germline ends came to 9 bases. The CDR3 DNA follows: TGTGCCAGCAGTTTCGTCCCCTTTCAGCCCCAGCATTTT. Residues: CASSFVPFQPQHF.

This clone has a single count. The chain has TRBV19 and TRBJ2-7; TRBD1 matches 10 bases. This CDR3 is built from 14 residues. Losses at the gene ends were 6 bases for V and 7 bases for J; bases not matched to a gene: 9. The germline V gene encodes CDR1 LNHDA and CDR2 SQIVND (reference sequence). CDR3 coding DNA: TGTGCCAGTAGGGGACAGGGGCCGCTGAGGGAGCAGTACTTC. It encodes CASRGQGPLREQYF.

The V and J genes are TRBV28 and TRBJ2-2; a weak D match, TRBD2 (6 bases). V dropped 8 bases and J dropped 6 bases, with 16 bases sitting between them. This CDR3 contains 14 residues. Germline V gene lookup returns CDR1 MDHEN and CDR2 SYDVKM. The CDR3 loop reads CASFREPISGELFF. For the CDR3, the DNA is TGTGCCAGCTTCCGGGAGCCTATCTCCGGGGAGCTGTTTTTT.

This chain connects TRBV7-8 to TRBJ2-5; 9 nucleotides agree with TRBD2. CDR1 SGHVS and CDR2 FQNEAQ come from the germline V gene. The CDR3 has 14 amino acids. Trimming took 2 bases from V and 3 from J; bases not matched to a gene: 1. The CDR3 here is CASSLSSGKETQYF. In DNA form, the CDR3 reads TGTGCCAGCAGCTTATCTAGCGGGAAAGAGACCCAGTACTTC. Using reference TRBV7-8 and TRBJ2-5 for the parts outside the CDR3, the full variable domain is GAGVSQSPRYKVAKRGQDVALRCDPISGHVSLFWYQQALGQGPEFLTYFQNEAQLDKSGLPSDRFFAERPEGSVSTLKIQRTQQEDSAVYLCASSLSSGKETQYFGPGTRLLVL.

The rearrangement uses TRBV27 and TRBJ2-1; TRBD2 matches 10 bases. The CDR3 extends over 17 amino acids. In germline, CDR1 is MNHEY, CDR2 SMNVEV (reference sequence). Trimming at V came to 4 bases and at J to 0 bases, leaving 6 bases not matched to a gene. As DNA, the CDR3 is TGTGCCAGCAGTTCTCGTAGCGGGAGGCTCTCCTACAATGAGCAGTTCTTC. Translated: CASSSRSGRLSYNEQFF.

About this clone itself: At one end the junction does not follow the germline gene, possibly because of a read error. This CDR3 reads CASSGFNSNRPQHF. The CDR3 coding sequence is TGTGCCAGTAGTGGATTCAATAGCAATCGGCCCCAGCATTTT. The chain couples TRBV19 to TRBJ1-5; D ambiguous. Per the germline V gene, CDR1 is LNHDA and CDR2 is SQIVND (reference sequence). This CDR3 has 14 residues.

J is TRBJ2-3 and V is TRBV9; 9 nucleotides line up with TRBD1. This CDR3 has 17 amino acids. Germline V gene lookup returns CDR1 SGDLS and CDR2 YYNGEE. V dropped 4 bases and J dropped 1; count of bases not matched to a gene: 10. This CDR3 is CASSSGQGMLGTDTQYF. The CDR3 DNA follows: TGTGCCAGCAGCTCGGGACAGGGTATGCTAGGCACAGATACGCAGTATTTT.

This rearrangement joins TRBV5-6 to TRBJ1-5; D is uncertain. V lost 2 bases, J lost 9 bases, and 12 bases lay in between. The CDR3 has 13 residues. Germline V gives CDR1 SGHDT, CDR2 YYEEEE. CDR3 residues: CASSFSTHRPQHF. The CDR3 DNA reads TGTGCCAGCAGCTTTAGTACCCATCGGCCCCAGCATTTT.

The rearrangement joins TRBV6-5 to TRBJ1-2, with 9 bases aligning to TRBD1. With 6 bases clipped from V and 3 bases from J, the junction kept 8 bases outside the gene matches. Germline assignment: CDR1 MNHEY and CDR2 SVGAGI. The CDR3 totals 15 residues. CDR3 residues: CASRLGTGQHYGYTF. DNA for the CDR3: TGTGCCAGCAGGCTCGGGACAGGGCAACACTATGGCTACACCTTC.

This rearrangement joins TRBV5-8 to TRBJ1-4, with 7 bases aligning to TRBD1. With V trimmed by 3 bases and J by 8 bases, 7 bases remained unmatched. This CDR3 has 14 amino acids. CDR1 is SGHTS, CDR2 YDEGEE, per germline. CDR3 nucleotides: TGTGCCAGCAGCTCCCGGACAGGCCCCGAAAAACTGTTTTTT. Its protein is CASSSRTGPEKLFF.

A single count supports this clone. The J gene is TRBJ2-3, the V gene TRBV7-9, with D maybe TRBD2 (6 bases). This CDR3 has 15 residues. Germline values: CDR1 SEHNR, CDR2 FQNEAQ (reference sequence). The V end lost 2 bases, the J end lost 3 bases, and 12 bases lay between the germline ends. The DNA of the CDR3 is TGTGCCAGCAGCTTAAGGCGGGGAGATACAGATACGCAGTATTTT. Translated: CASSLRRGDTDTQYF.

The chain combines TRBV19 with TRBJ1-3, with 7 bases matching TRBD1. CDR3 length equals 14 residues. Germline trimming cut 7 bases from V and 2 bases from J; bases unmatched to any gene: 5. Germline V CDR1 and CDR2: LNHDA, SQIVND (reference sequence). The CDR3 region has the DNA TGTGCCAGTAAAAAGACAGGGACTGGAAACACCATATATTTT. This gives the protein CASKKTGTGNTIYF.

This clone showed up just a few times. J is TRBJ2-1 and V is TRBV25-1; TRBD2 matches at 11 bases. This CDR3 region has 16 residues. Germline CDR1 MGHDK, CDR2 SYGVNS. V lost 4 bases, J lost 8 bases, and 10 bases stayed unmatched. The CDR3 DNA sequence: TGTGCCAGCAGTGCCCTAAGGGGACTAGCGGAGGATGAGCAGTTCTTC. Protein product: CASSALRGLAEDEQFF.

The chain has TRBV10-3 and TRBJ1-1; 8 nucleotides match TRBD1. The CDR3 consists of 14 residues. The germline V gene has CDR1 ENHRY and CDR2 SYGVKD. V lost 5 bases and J lost 5; bases outside the gene matches: 7. CDR3 sequence reads: CAISLNRGETEAFF. As DNA, the CDR3 is TGTGCCATCAGTCTAAACAGGGGGGAAACTGAAGCTTTCTTT.

V usage is TRBV7-3 and J usage is TRBJ2-7; a possible D gene is TRBD2 (7 bases). The CDR3 length is 15 residues. Germline V gives CDR1 SGHTA, CDR2 FQGTGA. V was trimmed by 5 bases and J by 0 bases, leaving 14 bases between them. CDR3 in amino acids: CASSQGPSGSYEQYF. The CDR3 DNA reads as TGTGCCAGCAGCCAGGGGCCTAGCGGCTCCTACGAGCAGTACTTC.